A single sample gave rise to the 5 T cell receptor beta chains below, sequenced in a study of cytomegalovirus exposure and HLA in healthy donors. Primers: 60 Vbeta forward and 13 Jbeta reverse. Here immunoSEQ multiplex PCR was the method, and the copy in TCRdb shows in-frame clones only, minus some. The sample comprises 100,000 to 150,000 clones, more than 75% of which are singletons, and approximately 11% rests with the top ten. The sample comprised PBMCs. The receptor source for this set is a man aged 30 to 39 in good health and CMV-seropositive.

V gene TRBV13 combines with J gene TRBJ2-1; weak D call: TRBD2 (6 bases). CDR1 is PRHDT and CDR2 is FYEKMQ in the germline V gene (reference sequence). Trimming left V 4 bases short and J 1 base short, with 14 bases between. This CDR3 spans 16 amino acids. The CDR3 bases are TGTGCCAGCAGCTCCCTAGCGTACTATTCCTACAATGAGCAGTTCTTC. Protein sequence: CASSSLAYYSYNEQFF.

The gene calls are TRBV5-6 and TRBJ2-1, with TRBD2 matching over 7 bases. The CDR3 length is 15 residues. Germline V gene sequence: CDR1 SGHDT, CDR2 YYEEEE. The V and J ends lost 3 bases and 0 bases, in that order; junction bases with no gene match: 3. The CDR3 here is CASSSGGVSYNEQFF. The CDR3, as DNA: TGTGCCAGCAGCTCGGGGGGAGTCTCCTACAATGAGCAGTTCTTC.

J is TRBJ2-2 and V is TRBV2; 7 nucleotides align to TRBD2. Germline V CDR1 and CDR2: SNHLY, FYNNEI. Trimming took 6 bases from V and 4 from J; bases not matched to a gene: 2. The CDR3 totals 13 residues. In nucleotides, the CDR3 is TGTGCCAGCAGGGGAGGGAGCACCGGGGAGCTGTTTTTT. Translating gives CASRGGSTGELFF.

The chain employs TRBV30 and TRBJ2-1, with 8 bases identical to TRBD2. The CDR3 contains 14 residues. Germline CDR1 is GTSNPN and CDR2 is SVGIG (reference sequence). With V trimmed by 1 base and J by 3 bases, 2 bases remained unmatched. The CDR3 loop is CAWSAGGGYNEQFF. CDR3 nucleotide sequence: TGTGCCTGGAGTGCGGGGGGGGGCTACAATGAGCAGTTCTTC.

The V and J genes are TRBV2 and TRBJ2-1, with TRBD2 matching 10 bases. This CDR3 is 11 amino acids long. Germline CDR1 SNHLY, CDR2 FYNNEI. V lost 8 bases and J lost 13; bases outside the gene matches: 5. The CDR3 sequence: CASRGLADQFF. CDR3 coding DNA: TGTGCCAGCCGAGGACTAGCGGACCAGTTCTTC.